This T cell receptor (beta chain) was captured in a study of identical twins. Study outcomes and limitations: Excess sharing between twins was weaker in beta out-of-frame sequences. Out-of-frame sharing of TCR alpha in monozygotic twins was underestimated by models.

With respect to this clonotype: Its cognate antigen is unknown.

Template switching created a universal primer site, and the cDNA included unique molecular identifiers. TCRdb fed the 5' RACE reads into MiXCR, producing one record per CDR3 protein. The sample carries a few hundred thousand distinct CDR3 sequences, about 8.5% recorded once. Germline CDR1 is SGHAT and CDR2 is FQNNGV. Trimming shortened V by 7 bases and J by 6 bases, and 8 bases separated the two germline ends. CDR3 length: 11 amino acids. Donors were all healthy Caucasians. This sample was shared with a second study, whose subject was yellow fever vaccine responses in identical twins.

Sequenced sample: CD8+ T cells sorted from blood. The sequence was collected from a woman younger than 35 in good health. The rearrangement uses TRBV11-2 and TRBJ2-3; no firm D call. CDR3 bases: TGTGCCAGCATCAACTGGGATACGCAGTATTTT. It codes for CASINWDTQYF.